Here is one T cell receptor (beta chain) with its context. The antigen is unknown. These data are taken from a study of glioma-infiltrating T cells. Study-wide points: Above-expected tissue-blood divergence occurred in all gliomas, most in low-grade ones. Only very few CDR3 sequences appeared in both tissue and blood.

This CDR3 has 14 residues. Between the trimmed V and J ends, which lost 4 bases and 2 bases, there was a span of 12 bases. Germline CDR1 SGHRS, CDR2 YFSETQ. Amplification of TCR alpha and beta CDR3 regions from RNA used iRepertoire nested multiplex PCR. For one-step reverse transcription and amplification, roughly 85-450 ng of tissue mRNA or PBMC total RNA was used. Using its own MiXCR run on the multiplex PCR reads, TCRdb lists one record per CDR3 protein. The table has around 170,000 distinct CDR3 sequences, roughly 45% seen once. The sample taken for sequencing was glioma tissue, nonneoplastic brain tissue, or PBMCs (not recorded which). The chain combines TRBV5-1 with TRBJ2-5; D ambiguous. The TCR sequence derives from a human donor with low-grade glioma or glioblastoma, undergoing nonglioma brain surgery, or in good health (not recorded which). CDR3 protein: CASSPQLGQETQYF. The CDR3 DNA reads TGCGCCAGCAGCCCTCAGCTGGGGCAAGAGACCCAGTACTTC. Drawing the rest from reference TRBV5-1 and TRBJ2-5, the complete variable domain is KAGVTQTPRYLIKTRGQQVTLSCSPISGHRSVSWYQQTPGQGLQFLFEYFSETQRNKGNFPGRFSGRQFSNSRSEMNVSTLELGDSALYLCASSPQLGQETQYFGPGTRLLVL.